These 10 T cell receptor beta chains were sequenced from one sample in a study of human T cells and chemical hapten exposure. Time point reported: pre-sensitization, week 0. As for treatment: therapeutic diphenylcyclopropenone sensitization with weekly scalp DPC. A single record per CDR3 protein comes from TCRdb applying MiXCR to the RACE reads. The sample has approximately 370,000 distinct CDR3 sequences, 5.5% seen once. Specimen: whole blood, collected in connection with sensitization to the hapten diphenylcyclopropenone (DPC). These TCRs come from a woman under 30 with alopecia areata. Some clones in this sample may be carry-over from other donors' samples.

The CDR3 DNA follows: TGTGCCAGCAGTTATGGAACAGGCTTCAATCAGCCCCAGCATTTT. Protein product: CASSYGTGFNQPQHF. The rearrangement links TRBV6-5 to TRBJ1-5; D is perhaps TRBD1 (5 bases). V dropped 3 bases and J dropped 3 bases, with 12 bases sitting between them. Looked up from germline, CDR1 is MNHEY and CDR2 is SVGAGI. The CDR3 spans 15 residues.

Comments on this clonotype: Compared with germline, one end of the junction differs, possibly owing to a read error. The rearrangement joins TRBV9 to TRBJ1-1; no definite D call. There are 14 residues in the CDR3. Per germline, CDR1 SGDLS and CDR2 YYNGEE. The CDR3 region is CASSVMSLGTEASF. CDR3 coding DNA: TGTGCCAGCAGCGTTATGTCCCTGGGAACTGAAGCTTCCTTT.

This clonotype was observed at least ten times. V gene TRBV20-1 combines with J gene TRBJ1-5, with D perhaps matching TRBD1 (5 bases). Germline loops: CDR1 DFQATT, CDR2 SNEGSKA (reference sequence). Trimming stripped 3 bases from V and 6 bases from J, with 15 bases between. The CDR3 covers 14 residues. The CDR3 sequence is CSASGGGTLQPQHF. The DNA of the CDR3 is TGCAGTGCTAGCGGGGGGGGAACTCTTCAGCCCCAGCATTTT.

This clonotype has ten or more counts. The gene calls are TRBV6-6 and TRBJ1-1; no definite D call. The CDR3 loop spans 14 amino acids. Germline V gene lookup returns CDR1 MNHNY and CDR2 SVGAGI (reference sequence). Trimming pared 4 bases from V and 5 bases from J, leaving 14 bases between. The CDR3 sequence: CASSFRGEWTEAFF. CDR3 coding DNA: TGTGCCAGCAGTTTCCGGGGAGAATGGACTGAAGCTTTCTTT.

The rearrangement links TRBV12-3 or TRBV12-4 to TRBJ1-3; 9 nucleotides match TRBD1. The trim removed 6 bases at V and 6 bases at J, leaving 6 bases unmatched. This CDR3 region has 14 residues. The CDR3 DNA follows: TGTGCCAGCAGCACGGGACAGGGTAAAAACACCATATATTTT. Amino acid sequence: CASSTGQGKNTIYF.

This clonotype has ten or more counts. The CDR3 is CASSRGGTPGNTIYF. CDR3 nucleotides: TGTGCCAGCAGCCGTGGCGGGACTCCTGGAAACACCATATATTTT. The chain employs TRBV12-3 or TRBV12-4 and TRBJ1-3; TRBD1 is a possible D gene (5 bases). This CDR3 spans 15 amino acids. The V gene lost 6 bases and the J gene lost 2 bases, with 14 bases spanning the gap.

This clonotype showed up many times. V is TRBV5-1 and J is TRBJ2-2, with D possibly matching TRBD1 (6 bases). V dropped 5 bases and J dropped 2 bases, with 10 bases sitting between them. The CDR3 has 14 amino acids. CDR1 and CDR2 (germline): SGHRS, YFSETQ. This chain's CDR3 is CASSRTDNTGELFF. The CDR3 DNA reads as TGCGCCAGCAGTCGGACAGACAACACCGGGGAGCTGTTTTTT.

This clonotype appeared many times. This chain uses TRBV6-5 with TRBJ1-2; D uncertain. The length of the CDR3 is 12 residues. Germline values: CDR1 MNHEY, CDR2 SVGAGI. Trimming stripped 6 bases from V and 5 bases from J, with 10 bases between. The CDR3 coding sequence is TGTGCCAGCAGATCATCCAGATATGGCTACACCTTC. It yields the protein CASRSSRYGYTF.

The chain links TRBV5-4 to TRBJ2-3; D gene ambiguous. The CDR3 consists of 13 residues. Germline assignment: CDR1 SGHNT and CDR2 YYREEE (reference sequence). Deletions cut 4 bases from V and 6 bases from J, with 12 bases between. CDR3 protein: CASSQLPVDTQYF. CDR3 sequence (DNA): TGTGCCAGCAGCCAATTACCCGTGGATACGCAGTATTTT.

The chain has TRBV12-5 and TRBJ2-1; 10 positions match TRBD2. Germline values: CDR1 LGHNT, CDR2 FRNRAP. The CDR3 consists of 16 residues. The junction had 4 bases not matched to a gene; V was cut back by 5 bases and J by 0 bases. The CDR3 DNA is TGTGCTAGTGGTACCAGGACTAGCGGCTCCTACAATGAGCAGTTCTTC. Translated: CASGTRTSGSYNEQFF.